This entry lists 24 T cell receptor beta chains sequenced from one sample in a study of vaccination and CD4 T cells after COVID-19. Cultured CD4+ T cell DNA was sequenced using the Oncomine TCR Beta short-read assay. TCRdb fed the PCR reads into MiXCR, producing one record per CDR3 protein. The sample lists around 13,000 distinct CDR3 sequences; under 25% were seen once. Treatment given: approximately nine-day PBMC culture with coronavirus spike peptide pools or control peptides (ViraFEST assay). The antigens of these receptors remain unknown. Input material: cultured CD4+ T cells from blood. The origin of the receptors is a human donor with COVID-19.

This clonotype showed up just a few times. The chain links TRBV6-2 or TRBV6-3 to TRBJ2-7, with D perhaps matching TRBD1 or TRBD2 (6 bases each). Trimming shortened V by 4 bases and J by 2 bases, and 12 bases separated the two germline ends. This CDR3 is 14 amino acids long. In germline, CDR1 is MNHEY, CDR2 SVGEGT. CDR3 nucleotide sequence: TGTGCCAGCAGTTCGAGGAGGGGGGCCTACGAGCAGTACTTC. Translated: CASSSRRGAYEQYF.

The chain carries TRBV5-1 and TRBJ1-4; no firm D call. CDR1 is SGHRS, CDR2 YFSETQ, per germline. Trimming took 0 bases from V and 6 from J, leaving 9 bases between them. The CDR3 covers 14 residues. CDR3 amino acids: CASSLEDGDEKLFF. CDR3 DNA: TGCGCCAGCAGCTTGGAGGATGGGGATGAAAAACTGTTTTTT.

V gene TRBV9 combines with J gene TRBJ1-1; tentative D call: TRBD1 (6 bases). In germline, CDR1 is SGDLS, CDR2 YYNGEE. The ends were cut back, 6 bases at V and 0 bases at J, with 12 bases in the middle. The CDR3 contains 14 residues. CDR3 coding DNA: TGTGCCAGCACTCGGGAGGGGGTGAACACTGAAGCTTTCTTT. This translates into CASTREGVNTEAFF.

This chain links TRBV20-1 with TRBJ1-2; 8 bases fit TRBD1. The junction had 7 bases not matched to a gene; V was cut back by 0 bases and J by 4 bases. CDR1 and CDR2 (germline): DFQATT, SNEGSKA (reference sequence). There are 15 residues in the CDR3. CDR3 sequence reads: CSARDPQGAVYGYTF. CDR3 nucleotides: TGCAGTGCTAGAGATCCCCAGGGGGCGGTCTATGGCTACACCTTC.

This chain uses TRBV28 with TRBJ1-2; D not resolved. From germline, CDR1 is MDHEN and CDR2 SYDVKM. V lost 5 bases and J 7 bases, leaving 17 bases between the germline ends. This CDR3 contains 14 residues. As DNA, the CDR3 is TGTGCCAGCAGTCCTCAAAAATATGATTTTGGCTACACCTTC. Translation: CASSPQKYDFGYTF.

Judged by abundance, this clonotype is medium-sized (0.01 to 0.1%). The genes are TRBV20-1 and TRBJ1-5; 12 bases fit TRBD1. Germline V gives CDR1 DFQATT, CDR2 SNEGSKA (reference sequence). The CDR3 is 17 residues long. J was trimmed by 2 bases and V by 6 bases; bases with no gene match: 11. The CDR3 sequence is CSAWRGTGGTGNQPQHF. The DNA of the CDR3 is TGCAGTGCATGGAGGGGGACAGGGGGCACGGGCAATCAGCCCCAGCATTTT.

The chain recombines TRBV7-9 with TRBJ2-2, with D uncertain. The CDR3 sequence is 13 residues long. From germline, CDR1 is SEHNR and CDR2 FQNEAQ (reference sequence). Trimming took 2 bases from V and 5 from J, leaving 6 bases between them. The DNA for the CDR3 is TGTGCCAGCAGCTTATGGGAAACCGGGGAGCTGTTTTTT. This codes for CASSLWETGELFF.

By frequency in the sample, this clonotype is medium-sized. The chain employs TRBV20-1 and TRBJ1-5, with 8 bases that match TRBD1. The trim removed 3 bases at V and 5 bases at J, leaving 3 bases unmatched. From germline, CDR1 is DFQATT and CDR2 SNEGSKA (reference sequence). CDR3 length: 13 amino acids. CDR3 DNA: TGCAGTGCTAGTCCAGGGGGCGATCAGCCCCAGCATTTT. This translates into CSASPGGDQPQHF.

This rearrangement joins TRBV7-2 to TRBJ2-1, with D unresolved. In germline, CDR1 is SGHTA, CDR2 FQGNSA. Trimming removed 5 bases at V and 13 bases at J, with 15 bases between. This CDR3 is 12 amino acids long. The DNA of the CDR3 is TGTGCCAGCAGCACCTCGACGGGTCGTCAGTTCTTC. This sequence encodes CASSTSTGRQFF.

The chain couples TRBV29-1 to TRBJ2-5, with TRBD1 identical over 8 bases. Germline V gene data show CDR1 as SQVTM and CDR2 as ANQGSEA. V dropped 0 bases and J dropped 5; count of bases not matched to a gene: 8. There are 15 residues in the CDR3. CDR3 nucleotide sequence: TGCAGCGTTGAAGATCCTGTTCGACAGGGGGAGACCCAGTACTTC. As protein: CSVEDPVRQGETQYF.

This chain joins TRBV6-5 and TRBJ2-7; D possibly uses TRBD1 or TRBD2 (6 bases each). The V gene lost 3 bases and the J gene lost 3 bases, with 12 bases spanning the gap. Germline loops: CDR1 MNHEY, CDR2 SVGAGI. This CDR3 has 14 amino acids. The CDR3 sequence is CASSYRGADYEQYF. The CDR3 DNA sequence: TGTGCCAGCAGTTATAGGGGGGCAGACTACGAGCAGTACTTC.

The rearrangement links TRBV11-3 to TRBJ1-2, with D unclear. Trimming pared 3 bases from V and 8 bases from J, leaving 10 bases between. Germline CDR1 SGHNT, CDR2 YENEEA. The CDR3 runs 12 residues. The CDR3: CASSLSTQGYTF. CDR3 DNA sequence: TGTGCCAGCAGCTTGTCCACACAAGGCTACACCTTC.

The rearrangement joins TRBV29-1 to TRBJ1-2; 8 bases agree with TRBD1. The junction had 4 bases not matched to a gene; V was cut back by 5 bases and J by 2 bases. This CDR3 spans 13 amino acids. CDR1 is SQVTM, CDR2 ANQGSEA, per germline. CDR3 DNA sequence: TGCAGCGTTAGAGGACAGGGCAACTATGGCTACACCTTC. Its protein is CSVRGQGNYGYTF.

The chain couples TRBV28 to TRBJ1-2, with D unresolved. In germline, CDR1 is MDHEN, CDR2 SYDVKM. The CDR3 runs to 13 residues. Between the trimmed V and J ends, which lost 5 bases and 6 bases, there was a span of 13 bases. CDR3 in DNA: TGTGCCAGCAGTGAGCGGGCCCCTAATGGCTACACCTTC. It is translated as CASSERAPNGYTF.

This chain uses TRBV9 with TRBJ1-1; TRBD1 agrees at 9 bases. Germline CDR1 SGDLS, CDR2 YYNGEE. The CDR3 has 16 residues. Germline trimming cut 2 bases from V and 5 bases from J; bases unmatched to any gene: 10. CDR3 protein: CASSVRSGTGLTEAFF. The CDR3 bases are TGTGCCAGCAGCGTGCGATCCGGGACAGGGCTAACTGAAGCTTTCTTT.

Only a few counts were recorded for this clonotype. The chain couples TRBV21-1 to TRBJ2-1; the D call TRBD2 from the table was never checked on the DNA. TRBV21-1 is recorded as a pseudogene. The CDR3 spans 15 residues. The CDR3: CASSKGRGRYNEQFF. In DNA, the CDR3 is TGTGCCAGCAGCAAAGGACGAGGGAGGTACAATGAGCAGTTCTTC.

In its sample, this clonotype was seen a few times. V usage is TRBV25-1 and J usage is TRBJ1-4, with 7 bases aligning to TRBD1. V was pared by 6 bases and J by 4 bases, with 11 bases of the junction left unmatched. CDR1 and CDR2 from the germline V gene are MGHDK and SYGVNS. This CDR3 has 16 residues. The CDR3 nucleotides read TGTGCCAGCAGGGAGAACAGGGGTCAGGTTAATGAAAAACTGTTTTTT. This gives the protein CASRENRGQVNEKLFF.

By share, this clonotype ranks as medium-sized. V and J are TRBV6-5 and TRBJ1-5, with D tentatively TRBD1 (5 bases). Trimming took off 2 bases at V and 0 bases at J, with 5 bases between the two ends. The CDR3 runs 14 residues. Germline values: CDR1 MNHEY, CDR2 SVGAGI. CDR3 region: CASSYDSSNQPQHF. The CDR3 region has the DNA TGTGCCAGCAGTTACGACAGTAGCAATCAGCCCCAGCATTTT.

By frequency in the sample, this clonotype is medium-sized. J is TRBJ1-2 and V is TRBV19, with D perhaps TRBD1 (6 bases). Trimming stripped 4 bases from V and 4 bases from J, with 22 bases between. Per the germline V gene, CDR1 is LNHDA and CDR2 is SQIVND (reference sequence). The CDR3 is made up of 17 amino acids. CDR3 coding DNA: TGTGCCAGTAGTAAACAAAGGACAGAGGGTTATAGCTATGGCTACACCTTC. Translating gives CASSKQRTEGYSYGYTF.

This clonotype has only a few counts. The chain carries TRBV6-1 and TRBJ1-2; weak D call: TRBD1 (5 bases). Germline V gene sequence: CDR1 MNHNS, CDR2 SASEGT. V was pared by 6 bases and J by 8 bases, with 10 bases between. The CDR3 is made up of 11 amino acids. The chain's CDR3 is CASRAGRGYTF. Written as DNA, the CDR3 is TGTGCCAGCAGAGCGGGGCGCGGCTACACCTTC.

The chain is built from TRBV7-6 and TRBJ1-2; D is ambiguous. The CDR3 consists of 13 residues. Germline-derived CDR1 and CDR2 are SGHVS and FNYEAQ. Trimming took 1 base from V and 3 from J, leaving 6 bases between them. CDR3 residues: CASSLGFHYGYTF. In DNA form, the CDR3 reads TGTGCCAGCAGCTTAGGGTTTCACTATGGCTACACCTTC. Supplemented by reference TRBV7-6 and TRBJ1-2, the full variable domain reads GAGVSQSPRYKVTKRGQDVALRCDPISGHVSLYWYRQALGQGPEFLTYFNYEAQQDKSGLPNDRFSAERPEGSISTLTIQRTEQRDSAMYRCASSLGFHYGYTFGSGTRLTVV.

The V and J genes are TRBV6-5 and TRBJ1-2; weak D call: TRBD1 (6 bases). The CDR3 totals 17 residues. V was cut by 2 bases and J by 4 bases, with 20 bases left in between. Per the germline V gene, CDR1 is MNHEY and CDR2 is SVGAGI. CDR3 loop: CASSYGGRGGRGYGYTF. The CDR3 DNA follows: TGTGCCAGCAGTTACGGGGGCAGGGGCGGACGCGGCTATGGCTACACCTTC.

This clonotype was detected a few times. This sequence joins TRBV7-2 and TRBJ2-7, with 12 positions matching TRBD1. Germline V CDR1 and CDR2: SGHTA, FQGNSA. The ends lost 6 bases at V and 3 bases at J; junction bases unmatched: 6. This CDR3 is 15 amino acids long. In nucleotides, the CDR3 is TGTGCCAGCAGGCTGGGACAGGGGGCGGTCTACGAGCAGTACTTC. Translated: CASRLGQGAVYEQYF.

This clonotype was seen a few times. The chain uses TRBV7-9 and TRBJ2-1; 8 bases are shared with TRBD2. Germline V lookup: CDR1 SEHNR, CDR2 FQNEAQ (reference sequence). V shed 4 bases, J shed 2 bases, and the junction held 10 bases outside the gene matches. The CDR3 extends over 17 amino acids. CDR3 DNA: TGTGCCAGCAGCTCCAGACCCAGCGGGGGAACCTACAATGAGCAGTTCTTC. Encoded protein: CASSSRPSGGTYNEQFF.